The present T cell receptor beta chain was sequenced within a study of cytomegalovirus exposure and HLA in healthy donors. Whole-study results and caveats: The authors later linked a missense DCLRE1C variant to TCR beta V- and J-gene trimming. Accurate HLA-A and HLA-B prediction from TCR beta sequences was reported for most subjects. The study listed approximately 160 cytomegalovirus-associated TCR beta chains.

PCR involved 60 Vbeta and 13 Jbeta primers. In the authors' methods: Approximately 78 million unique TCR beta chains, about 11 million of them shared, were counted by a later analysis. Clones were read by immunoSEQ multiplex PCR, and TCRdb kept only the in-frame ones, dropping some. V, J and clone size reflect that table, while D and trimming were determined from the DNA. The sample yields about 82,000 clones, around 79% seen once. The germline CDR1 and CDR2 sequences are SGHVS and FNYEAQ. CDR3 length: 16 amino acids. V gave up 5 bases and J gave up 5 bases; unmatched junction bases: 13. In the case of this clone: Its target is not known.

Sequencing used PBMCs. The TCR originated in a human donor in good health. The chain has TRBV7-6 and TRBJ2-7, with 9 bases matching TRBD2. The CDR3 DNA reads TGTGCCAGCAGCCCGCTAGCGGGCGGGGGGGCCCACGAGCAGTACTTC. It specifies CASSPLAGGGAHEQYF.